This T cell receptor (beta chain) was observed in a study of shared clonotypes between healthy human individuals. Terminally differentiated effector memory CD45RA+ cells were excluded from the naive CD8 cells, which were CD45RO-negative and positively selected for CCR7. V was clipped by 3 bases and J by 0 bases, with 9 bases between them. CDR3 size: 14 residues. The germline V gene encodes CDR1 MNHNY and CDR2 SVGAGI (reference sequence). Repertoires were generated with immunoSEQ multiplex PCR, while TCRdb's copy carries only in-frame clones and drops some. The sample comprises about 2.1 million clones, just over 90% of which are singletons, and around 1.7% rests with the top ten.

Sequenced sample: naive CD8+ T cells from PBMCs. This chain connects TRBV6-6 to TRBJ2-7; D is unresolved. This TCR derives from a man aged 18-30 years in good health. Some clones in this sample may be carry-over from other donors' samples. The CDR3 region is CASSYESSSYEQYF. The CDR3 DNA reads as TGTGCCAGCAGTTATGAGTCCAGCTCCTACGAGCAGTACTTC.